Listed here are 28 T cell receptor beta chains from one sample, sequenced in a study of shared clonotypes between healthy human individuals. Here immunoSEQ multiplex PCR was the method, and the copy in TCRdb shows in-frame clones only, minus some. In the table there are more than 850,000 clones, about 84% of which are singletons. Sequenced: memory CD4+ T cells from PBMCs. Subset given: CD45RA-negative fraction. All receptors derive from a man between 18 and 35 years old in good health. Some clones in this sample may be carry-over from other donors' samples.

The CDR3 here is CASSLGGYGQPQHF. CDR3 in DNA: TGTGCCAGCAGCTTAGGCGGGTACGGTCAGCCCCAGCATTTT. This sequence joins TRBV11-2 and TRBJ1-5; D is ambiguous. The CDR3 totals 14 residues. Trimming stripped 1 base from V and 6 bases from J, with 10 bases between. Germline values: CDR1 SGHAT, CDR2 FQNNGV.

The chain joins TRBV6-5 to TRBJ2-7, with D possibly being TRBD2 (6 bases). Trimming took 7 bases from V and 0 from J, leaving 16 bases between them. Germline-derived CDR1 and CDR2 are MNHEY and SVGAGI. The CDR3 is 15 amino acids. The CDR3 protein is CASKRGREDSYEQYF. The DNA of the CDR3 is TGTGCCAGCAAGAGAGGCAGGGAGGACTCCTACGAGCAGTACTTC.

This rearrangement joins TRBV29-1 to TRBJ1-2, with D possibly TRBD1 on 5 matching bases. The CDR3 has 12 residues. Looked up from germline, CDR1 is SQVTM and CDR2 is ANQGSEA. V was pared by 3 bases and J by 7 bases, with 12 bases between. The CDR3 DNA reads TGCAGCGTTGAGCCCGCCGGGGGTGGCTACACCTTC. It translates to CSVEPAGGGYTF. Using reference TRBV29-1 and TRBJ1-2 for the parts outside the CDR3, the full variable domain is SAVISQKPSRDICQRGTSLTIQCQVDSQVTMMFWYRQQPGQSLTLIATANQGSEATYESGFVIDKFPISRPNLTFSTLTVSNMSPEDSSIYLCSVEPAGGGYTFGSGTRLTVV.

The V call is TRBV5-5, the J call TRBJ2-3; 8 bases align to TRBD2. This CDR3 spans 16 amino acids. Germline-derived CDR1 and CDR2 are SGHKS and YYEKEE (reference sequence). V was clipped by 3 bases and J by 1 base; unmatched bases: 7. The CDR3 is CASSSGLEWGTDTQYF. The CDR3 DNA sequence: TGTGCCAGCAGCTCGGGACTAGAGTGGGGCACAGATACGCAGTATTTT.

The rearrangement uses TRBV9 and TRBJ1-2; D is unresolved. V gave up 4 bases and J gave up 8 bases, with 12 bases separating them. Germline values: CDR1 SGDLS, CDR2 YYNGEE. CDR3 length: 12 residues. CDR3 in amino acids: CASSPSLGGYTF. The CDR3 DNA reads TGTGCCAGCAGCCCTAGCCTGGGAGGCTACACCTTC.

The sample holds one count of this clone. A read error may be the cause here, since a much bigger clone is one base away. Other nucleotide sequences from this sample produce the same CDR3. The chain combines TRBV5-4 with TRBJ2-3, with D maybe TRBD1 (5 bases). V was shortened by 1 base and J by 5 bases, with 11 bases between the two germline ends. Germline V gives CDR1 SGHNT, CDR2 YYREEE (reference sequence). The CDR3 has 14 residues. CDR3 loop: CASSLTGNRDTQYF. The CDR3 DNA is TGTGCCAGCAGCTTGACAGGAAACAGAGATACGCAGTATTTT.

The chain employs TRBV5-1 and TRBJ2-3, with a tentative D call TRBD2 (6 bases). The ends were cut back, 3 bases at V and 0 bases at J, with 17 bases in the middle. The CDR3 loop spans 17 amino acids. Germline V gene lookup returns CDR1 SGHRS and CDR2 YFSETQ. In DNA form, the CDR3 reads TGCGCCAGCAGCTCGGGGAGTAGCGGTCATAGCACAGATACGCAGTATTTT. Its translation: CASSSGSSGHSTDTQYF.

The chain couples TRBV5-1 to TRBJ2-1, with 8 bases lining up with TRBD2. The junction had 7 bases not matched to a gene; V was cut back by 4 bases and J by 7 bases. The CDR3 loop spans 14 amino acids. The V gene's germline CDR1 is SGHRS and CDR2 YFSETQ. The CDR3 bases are TGCGCCAGCAGCCCTCCTAGCGGGCGAAATGAGCAGTTCTTC. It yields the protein CASSPPSGRNEQFF.

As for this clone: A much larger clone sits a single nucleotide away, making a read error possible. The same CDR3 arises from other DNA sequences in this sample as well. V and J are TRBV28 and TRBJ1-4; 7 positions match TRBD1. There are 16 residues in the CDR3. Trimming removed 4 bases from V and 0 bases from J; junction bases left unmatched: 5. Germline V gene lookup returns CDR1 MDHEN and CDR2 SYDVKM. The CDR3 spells CASSSPGTATNEKLFF. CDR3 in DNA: TGTGCCAGCAGTTCCCCCGGGACAGCAACTAATGAAAAACTGTTTTTT.

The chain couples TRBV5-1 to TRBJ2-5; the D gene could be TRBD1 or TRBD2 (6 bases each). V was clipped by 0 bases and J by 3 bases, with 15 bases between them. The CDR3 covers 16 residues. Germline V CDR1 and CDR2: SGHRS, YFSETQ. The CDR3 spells CASSLGPARGEETQYF. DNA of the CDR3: TGCGCCAGCAGCTTGGGCCCGGCAAGGGGGGAAGAGACCCAGTACTTC.

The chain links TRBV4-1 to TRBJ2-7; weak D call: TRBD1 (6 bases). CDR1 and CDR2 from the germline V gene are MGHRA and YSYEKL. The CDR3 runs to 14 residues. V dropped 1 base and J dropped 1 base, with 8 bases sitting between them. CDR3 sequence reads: CASSQVGGSYEQYF. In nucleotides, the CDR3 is TGCGCCAGCAGCCAAGTAGGGGGTTCCTACGAGCAGTACTTC.

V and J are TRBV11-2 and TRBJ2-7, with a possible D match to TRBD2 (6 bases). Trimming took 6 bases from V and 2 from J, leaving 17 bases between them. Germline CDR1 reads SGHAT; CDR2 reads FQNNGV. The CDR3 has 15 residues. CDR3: CASRRTGTSTYEQYF. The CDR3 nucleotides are TGTGCCAGCAGAAGGACCGGGACTTCCACCTACGAGCAGTACTTC.

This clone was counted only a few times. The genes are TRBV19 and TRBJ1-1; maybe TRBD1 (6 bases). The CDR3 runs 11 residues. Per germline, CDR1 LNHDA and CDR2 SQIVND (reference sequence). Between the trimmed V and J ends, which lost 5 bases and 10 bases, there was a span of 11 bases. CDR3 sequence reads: CASSDRMRAFF. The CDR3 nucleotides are TGTGCCAGTAGTGACAGGATGCGAGCTTTCTTT.

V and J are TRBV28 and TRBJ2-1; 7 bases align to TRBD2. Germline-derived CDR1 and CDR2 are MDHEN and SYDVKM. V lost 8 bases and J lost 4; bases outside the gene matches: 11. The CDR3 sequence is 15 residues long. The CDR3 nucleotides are TGTGCCAGCGCGACCACTAGCGAAATATACAATGAGCAGTTCTTC. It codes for CASATTSEIYNEQFF.

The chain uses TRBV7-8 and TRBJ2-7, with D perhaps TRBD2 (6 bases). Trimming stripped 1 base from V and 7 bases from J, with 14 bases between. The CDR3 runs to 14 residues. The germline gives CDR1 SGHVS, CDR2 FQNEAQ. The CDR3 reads CASSLGTGTLEQYF. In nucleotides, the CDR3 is TGTGCCAGCAGCTTAGGTACGGGGACTTTAGAGCAGTACTTC.

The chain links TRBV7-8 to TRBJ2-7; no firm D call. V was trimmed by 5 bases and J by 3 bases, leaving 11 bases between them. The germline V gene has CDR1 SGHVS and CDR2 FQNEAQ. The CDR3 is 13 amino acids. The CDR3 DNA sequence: TGTGCCAGCAGCCCAAACAGTCACTACGAGCAGTACTTC. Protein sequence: CASSPNSHYEQYF. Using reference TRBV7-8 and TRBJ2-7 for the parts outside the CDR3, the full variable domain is GAGVSQSPRYKVAKRGQDVALRCDPISGHVSLFWYQQALGQGPEFLTYFQNEAQLDKSGLPSDRFFAERPEGSVSTLKIQRTQQEDSAVYLCASSPNSHYEQYFGPGTRLTVT.

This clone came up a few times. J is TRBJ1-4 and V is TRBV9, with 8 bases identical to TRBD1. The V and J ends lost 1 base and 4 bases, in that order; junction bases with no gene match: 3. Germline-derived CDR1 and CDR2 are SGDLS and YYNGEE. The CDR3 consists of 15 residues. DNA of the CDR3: TGTGCCAGCAGCGTATCCGGGACAGGTAATGAAAAACTGTTTTTT. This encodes CASSVSGTGNEKLFF.

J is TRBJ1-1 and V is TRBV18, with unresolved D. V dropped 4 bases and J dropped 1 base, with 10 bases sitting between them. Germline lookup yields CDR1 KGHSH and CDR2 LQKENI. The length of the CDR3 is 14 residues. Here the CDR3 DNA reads TGTGCCAGCTCACTGTGGGCCCCGAACACTGAAGCTTTCTTT. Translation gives CASSLWAPNTEAFF.

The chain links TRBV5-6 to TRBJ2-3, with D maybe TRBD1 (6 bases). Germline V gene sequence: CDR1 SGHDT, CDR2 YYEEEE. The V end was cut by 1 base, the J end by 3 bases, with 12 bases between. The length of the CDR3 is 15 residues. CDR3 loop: CASSLWGLRTDTQYF. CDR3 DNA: TGTGCCAGCAGCTTGTGGGGGCTTCGGACAGATACGCAGTATTTT. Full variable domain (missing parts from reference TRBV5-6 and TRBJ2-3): DAGVTQSPTHLIKTRGQQVTLRCSPKSGHDTVSWYQQALGQGPQFIFQYYEEEERQRGNFPDRFSGHQFPNYSSELNVNALLLGDSALYLCASSLWGLRTDTQYFGPGTRLTVL.

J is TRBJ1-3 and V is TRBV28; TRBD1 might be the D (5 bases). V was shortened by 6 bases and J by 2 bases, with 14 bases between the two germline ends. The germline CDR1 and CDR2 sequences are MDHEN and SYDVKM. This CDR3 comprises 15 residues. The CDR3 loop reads CASSPAGRAGNTIYF. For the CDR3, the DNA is TGTGCCAGCAGCCCGGCGGGGCGGGCTGGAAACACCATATATTTT.

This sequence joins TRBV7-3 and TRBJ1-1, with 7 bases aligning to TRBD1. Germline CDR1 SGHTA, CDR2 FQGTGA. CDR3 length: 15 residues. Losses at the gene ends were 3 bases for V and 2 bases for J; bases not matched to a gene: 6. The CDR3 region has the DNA TGTGCCAGCAGCTTCGACAGGGTCCCAAACACTGAAGCTTTCTTT. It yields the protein CASSFDRVPNTEAFF.

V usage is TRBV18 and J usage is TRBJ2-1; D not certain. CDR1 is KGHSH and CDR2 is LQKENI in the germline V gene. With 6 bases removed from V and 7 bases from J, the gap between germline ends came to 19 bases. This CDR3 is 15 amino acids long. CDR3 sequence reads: CASSVISDARNEQFF. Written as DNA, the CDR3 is TGTGCCAGCTCCGTCATATCGGACGCACGAAATGAGCAGTTCTTC. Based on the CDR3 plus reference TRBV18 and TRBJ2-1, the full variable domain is NAGVMQNPRHLVRRRGQEARLRCSPMKGHSHVYWYRQLPEEGLKFMVYLQKENIIDESGMPKERFSAEFPKEGPSILRIQQVVRGDSAAYFCASSVISDARNEQFFGPGTRLTVL.

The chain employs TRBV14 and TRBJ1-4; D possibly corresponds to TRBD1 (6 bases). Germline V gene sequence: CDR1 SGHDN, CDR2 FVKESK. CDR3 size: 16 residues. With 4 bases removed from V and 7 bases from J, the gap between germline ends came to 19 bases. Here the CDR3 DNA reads TGTGCCAGCAGCCTGCTAAGTCCGGGGGCTAGTGAAAAACTGTTTTTT. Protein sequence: CASSLLSPGASEKLFF.

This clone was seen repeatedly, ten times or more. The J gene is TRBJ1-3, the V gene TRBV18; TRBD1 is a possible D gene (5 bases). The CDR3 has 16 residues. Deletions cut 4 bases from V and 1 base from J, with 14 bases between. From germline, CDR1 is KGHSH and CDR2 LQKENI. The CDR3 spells CASSRTYGESGNTIYF. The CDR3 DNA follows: TGTGCCAGCTCACGGACATACGGGGAGTCTGGAAACACCATATATTTT.

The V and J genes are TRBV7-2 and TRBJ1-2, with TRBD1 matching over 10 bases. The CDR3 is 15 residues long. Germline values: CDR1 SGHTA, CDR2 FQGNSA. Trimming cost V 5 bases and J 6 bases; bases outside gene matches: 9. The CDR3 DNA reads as TGTGCCAGCAGCACTCCCGGGACAGGGGTACATGGCTACACCTTC. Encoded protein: CASSTPGTGVHGYTF.

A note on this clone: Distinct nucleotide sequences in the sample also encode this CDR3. CDR3 sequence: CASSLGPGQGAYEQYF. The CDR3 region has the DNA TGCGCCAGCAGCTTGGGGCCGGGACAGGGGGCCTACGAGCAGTACTTC. The chain is built from TRBV5-1 and TRBJ2-7; 11 nucleotides line up with TRBD1. The CDR3 length is 16 residues. Per the germline V gene, CDR1 is SGHRS and CDR2 is YFSETQ. J was trimmed by 2 bases and V by 0 bases; bases with no gene match: 4.

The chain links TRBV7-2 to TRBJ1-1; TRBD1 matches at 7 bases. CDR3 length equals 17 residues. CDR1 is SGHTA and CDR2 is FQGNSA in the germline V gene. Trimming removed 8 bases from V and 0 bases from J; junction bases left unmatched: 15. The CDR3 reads CASGRGRGLPMNTEAFF. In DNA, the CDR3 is TGTGCCAGCGGTCGGGGCAGGGGGTTGCCGATGAACACTGAAGCTTTCTTT.

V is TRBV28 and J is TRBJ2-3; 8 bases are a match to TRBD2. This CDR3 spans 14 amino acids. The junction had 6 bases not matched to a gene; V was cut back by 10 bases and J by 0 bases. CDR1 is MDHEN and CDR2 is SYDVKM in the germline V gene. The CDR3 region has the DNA TGTGCCACCGCGCCGGGGGGGAGCACAGATACGCAGTATTTT. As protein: CATAPGGSTDTQYF.